This T cell receptor beta chain comes out of a study of technical replicates of blood from a handful of donors (dated by TCRdb to between 2016 and 2019). From the germline V gene, CDR1 is MNHNS and CDR2 is SASEGT. The germline V and J ends show losses of 6 bases and 7 bases respectively, and no gene match explains 6 bases of the junction. There are 15 amino acids in the CDR3, from cysteine to phenylalanine inclusive. Left in the record is the CDR3 DNA by itself, 45 bases read in frame from the first base. The method behind the library was the immunoSEQ multiplex PCR assay. TCRdb provides this immuneACCESS table in a form limited to in-frame rearrangements. Some clones are lacking; in checked studies, under half of them reflect an unresolved V gene, and why the rest are absent is not known. Here the sample has 74,000 or so clones; around 90% occur a single time. The top ten clonotypes cover about 0.4% of the sample.

With respect to this clone: Its antigen remains unidentified. Base quality data are lacking; no much larger clone is found one base away.

The receptor comes from a human donor in good health. Sample: T cells isolated from PBMCs. The sequence is built from TRBV6-1 and TRBJ2-2; 12 central nucleotides agree with TRBD1. The bases read TGTGCCAGCAGCCGGGACAGGGGGCCGGGCGGGGAGCTGTTTTTT. This gives the protein CASSRDRGPGGELFF.